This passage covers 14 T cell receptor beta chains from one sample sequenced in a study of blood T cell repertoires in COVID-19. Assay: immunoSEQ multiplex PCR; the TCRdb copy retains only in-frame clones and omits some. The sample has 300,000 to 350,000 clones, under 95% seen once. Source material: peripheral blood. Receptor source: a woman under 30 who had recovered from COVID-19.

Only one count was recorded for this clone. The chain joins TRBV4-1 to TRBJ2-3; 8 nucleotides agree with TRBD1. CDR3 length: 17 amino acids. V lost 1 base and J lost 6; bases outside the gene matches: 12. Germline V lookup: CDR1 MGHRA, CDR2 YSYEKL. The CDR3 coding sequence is TGCGCCAGCAGCCAAGTGGCGAACAGGGGGAGTTGGGATACGCAGTATTTT. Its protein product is CASSQVANRGSWDTQYF.

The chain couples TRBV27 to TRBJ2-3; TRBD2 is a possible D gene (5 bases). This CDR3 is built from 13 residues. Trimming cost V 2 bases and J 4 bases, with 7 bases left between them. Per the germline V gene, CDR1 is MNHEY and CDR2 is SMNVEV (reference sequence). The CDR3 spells CASSLGSPDTQYF. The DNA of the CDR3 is TGTGCCAGCAGTTTAGGGAGTCCAGATACGCAGTATTTT.

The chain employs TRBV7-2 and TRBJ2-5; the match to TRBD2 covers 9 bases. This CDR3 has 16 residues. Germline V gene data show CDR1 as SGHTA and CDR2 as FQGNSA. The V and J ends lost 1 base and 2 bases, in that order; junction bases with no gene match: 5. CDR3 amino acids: CASSLVGSGRQETQYF. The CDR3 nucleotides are TGTGCCAGCAGCTTAGTCGGGAGCGGGAGGCAAGAGACCCAGTACTTC.

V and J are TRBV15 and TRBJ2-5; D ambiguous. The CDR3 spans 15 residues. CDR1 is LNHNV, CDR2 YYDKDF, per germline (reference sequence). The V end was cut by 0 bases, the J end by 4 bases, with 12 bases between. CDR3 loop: CATSRDGQATETQYF. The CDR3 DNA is TGTGCCACCAGCAGAGATGGGCAGGCCACAGAGACCCAGTACTTC.

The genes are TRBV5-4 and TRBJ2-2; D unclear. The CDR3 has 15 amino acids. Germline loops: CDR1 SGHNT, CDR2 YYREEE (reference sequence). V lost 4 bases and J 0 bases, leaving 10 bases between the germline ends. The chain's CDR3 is CASSPWATNTGELFF. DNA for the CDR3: TGTGCCAGCAGCCCGTGGGCGACGAACACCGGGGAGCTGTTTTTT.

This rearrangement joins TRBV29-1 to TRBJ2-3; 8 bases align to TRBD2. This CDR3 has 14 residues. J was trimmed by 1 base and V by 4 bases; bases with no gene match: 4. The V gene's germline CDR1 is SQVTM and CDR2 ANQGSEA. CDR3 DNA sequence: TGCAGCGTTGGTACGGGAGGGGGCACAGATACGCAGTATTTT. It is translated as CSVGTGGGTDTQYF.

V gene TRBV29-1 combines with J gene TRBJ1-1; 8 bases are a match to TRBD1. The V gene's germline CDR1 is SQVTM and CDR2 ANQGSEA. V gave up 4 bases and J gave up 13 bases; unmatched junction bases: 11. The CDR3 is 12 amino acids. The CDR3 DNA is TGCAGCGTTGGTCCCCTGAGGGACAGGCTTTTCTTT. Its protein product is CSVGPLRDRLFF. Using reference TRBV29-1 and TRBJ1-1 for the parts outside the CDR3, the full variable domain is SAVISQKPSRDICQRGTSLTIQCQVDSQVTMMFWYRQQPGQSLTLIATANQGSEATYESGFVIDKFPISRPNLTFSTLTVSNMSPEDSSIYLCSVGPLRDRLFFGQGTRLTVV.

Written as DNA, the CDR3 is TGCGCCAGCAGCTGGAAATATGGGCCCGAAGATACGCAGTATTTT. Its translation: CASSWKYGPEDTQYF. V and J are TRBV4-3 and TRBJ2-3; D is undetermined. V lost 5 bases to trimming and J lost 5 bases, with 17 bases between them. From germline, CDR1 is LGHNA and CDR2 YSLEER. The CDR3 consists of 15 residues.

The CDR3 region has the DNA TGCAGCGTTGAAGCGGAGGGACAAGAGACCCAGTACTTC. As protein: CSVEAEGQETQYF. The chain carries TRBV29-1 and TRBJ2-5; D is perhaps TRBD2 (6 bases). The germline V gene encodes CDR1 SQVTM and CDR2 ANQGSEA. The ends were cut back, 1 base at V and 2 bases at J, with 8 bases in the middle. The CDR3 covers 13 residues.

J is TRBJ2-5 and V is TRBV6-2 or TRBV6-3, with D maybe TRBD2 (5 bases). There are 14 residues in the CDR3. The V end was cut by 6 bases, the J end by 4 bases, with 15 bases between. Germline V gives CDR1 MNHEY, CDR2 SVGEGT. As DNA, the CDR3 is TGTGCCAGCAGCCCCACCCGAGGAGGAGAGACCCAGTACTTC. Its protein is CASSPTRGGETQYF.

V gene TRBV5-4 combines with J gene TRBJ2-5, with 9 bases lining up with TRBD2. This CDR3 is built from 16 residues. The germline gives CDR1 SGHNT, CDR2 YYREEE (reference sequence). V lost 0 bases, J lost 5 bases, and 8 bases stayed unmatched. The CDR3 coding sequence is TGTGCCAGCAGCTTGGGCGCGGGAGGGCTTTTTGAGACCCAGTACTTC. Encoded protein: CASSLGAGGLFETQYF.

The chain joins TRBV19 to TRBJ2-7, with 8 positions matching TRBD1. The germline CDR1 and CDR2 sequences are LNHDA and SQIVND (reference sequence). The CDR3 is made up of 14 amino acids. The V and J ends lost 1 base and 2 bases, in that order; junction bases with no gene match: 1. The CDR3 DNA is TGTGCCAGTAGTATAGGCAGGGGGCCCTACGAGCAGTACGTC. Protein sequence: CASSIGRGPYEQYV.

The CDR3 sequence: CASSYTGMVYEQYV. The DNA for the CDR3 is TGTGCCAGCAGTTACACAGGGATGGTCTACGAGCAGTACGTC. V is TRBV6-5 and J is TRBJ2-7, with D possibly TRBD1 on 6 matching bases. This CDR3 is 14 amino acids long. Germline values: CDR1 MNHEY, CDR2 SVGAGI. V was trimmed by 2 bases and J by 3 bases, leaving 11 bases between them.

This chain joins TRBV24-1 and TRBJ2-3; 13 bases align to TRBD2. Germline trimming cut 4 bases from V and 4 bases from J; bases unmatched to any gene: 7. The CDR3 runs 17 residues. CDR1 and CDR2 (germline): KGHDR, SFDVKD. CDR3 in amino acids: CATSDGLAGAISDTQYF. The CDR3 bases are TGTGCCACCAGTGACGGACTAGCGGGAGCCATATCAGATACGCAGTATTTT.